This T cell receptor (beta chain) was profiled in a study of beta chain features in type 1 diabetes. The study, taken as a whole, reports: Among type 1 diabetes patients, VDJ junctions had fewer insertions and more deletions. HLA influence on TCRB rearrangement stayed unresolved here. A potential PCR bias toward shorter templates would be equal in patient and control samples.

In its sample, this clone was seen a few times. Its antigen is not identified. Germline-derived CDR1 and CDR2 are MGHRA and YSYEKL. The CDR3 covers 15 residues. Trimming took off 1 base at V and 12 bases at J, with 16 bases between the two ends. Sequencing targeted expressed TCRB transcripts, as all isolated RNA had been reverse transcribed. The table came from immunoSEQ multiplex PCR; TCRdb's copy has only in-frame clones and leaves some out. The data contain 350,000 to 450,000 clones, roughly 13% of them singletons. Sequencing input: naive CD4+ T cells from blood. This clonotype originated in a man aged 25-45 years in good health. V and J are TRBV4-1 and TRBJ1-6; D possibly corresponds to TRBD1 (5 bases). CDR3 in amino acids: CASSQGVGVGGPLHF. The CDR3 nucleotides are TGCGCCAGCAGCCAAGGGGTGGGGGTCGGGGGACCCCTCCACTTT.